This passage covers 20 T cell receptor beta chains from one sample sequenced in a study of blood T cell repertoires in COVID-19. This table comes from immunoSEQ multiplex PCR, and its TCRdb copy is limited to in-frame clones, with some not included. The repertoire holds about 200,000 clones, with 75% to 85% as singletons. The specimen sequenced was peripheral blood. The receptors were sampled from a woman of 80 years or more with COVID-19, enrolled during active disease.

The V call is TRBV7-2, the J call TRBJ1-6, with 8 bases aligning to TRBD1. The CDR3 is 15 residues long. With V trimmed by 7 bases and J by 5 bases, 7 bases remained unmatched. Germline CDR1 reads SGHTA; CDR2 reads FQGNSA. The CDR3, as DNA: TGTGCCAGCATCCGCGACAGGGGAGATAATTCACCCCTCCACTTT. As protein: CASIRDRGDNSPLHF. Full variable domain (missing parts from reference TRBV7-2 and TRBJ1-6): GAGVSQSPSNKVTEKGKDVELRCDPISGHTALYWYRQSLGQGLEFLIYFQGNSAPDKSGLPSDRFSAERTGGSVSTLTIQRTQQEDSAVYLCASIRDRGDNSPLHFGNGTRLTVT.

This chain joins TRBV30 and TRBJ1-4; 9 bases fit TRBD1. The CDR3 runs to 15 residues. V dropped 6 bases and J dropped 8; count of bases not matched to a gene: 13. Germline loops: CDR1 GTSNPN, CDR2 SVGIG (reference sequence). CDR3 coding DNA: TGTGCCTGTGATACCGGGACAGGGCGTGGGGAAAAACTGTTTTTT. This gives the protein CACDTGTGRGEKLFF.

The CDR3 protein is CASSLSPRGNSPLHF. The CDR3 DNA reads as TGTGCCAGCAGCCTTTCTCCAAGGGGAAATTCACCCCTCCACTTT. The rearrangement uses TRBV11-2 and TRBJ1-6, with D perhaps TRBD1 (5 bases). Germline lookup yields CDR1 SGHAT and CDR2 FQNNGV. The CDR3 runs to 15 residues. The V and J ends lost 5 bases and 7 bases respectively, with 15 bases between them.

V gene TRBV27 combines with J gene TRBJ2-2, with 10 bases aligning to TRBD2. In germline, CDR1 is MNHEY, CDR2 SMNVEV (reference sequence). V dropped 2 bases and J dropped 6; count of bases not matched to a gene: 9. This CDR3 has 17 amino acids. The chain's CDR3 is CASSLLRVAGGAGELFF. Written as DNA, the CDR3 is TGTGCCAGCAGTTTACTTCGGGTAGCGGGGGGTGCCGGGGAGCTGTTTTTT.

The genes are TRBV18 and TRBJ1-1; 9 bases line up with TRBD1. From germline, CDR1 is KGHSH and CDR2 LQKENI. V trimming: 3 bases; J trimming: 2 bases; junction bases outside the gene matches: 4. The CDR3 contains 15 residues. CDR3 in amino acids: CASSPWTGVNTEAFF. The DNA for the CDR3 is TGTGCCAGCTCACCCTGGACAGGGGTAAACACTGAAGCTTTCTTT. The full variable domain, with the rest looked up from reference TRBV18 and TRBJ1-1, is NAGVMQNPRHLVRRRGQEARLRCSPMKGHSHVYWYRQLPEEGLKFMVYLQKENIIDESGMPKERFSAEFPKEGPSILRIQQVVRGDSAAYFCASSPWTGVNTEAFFGQGTRLTVV.

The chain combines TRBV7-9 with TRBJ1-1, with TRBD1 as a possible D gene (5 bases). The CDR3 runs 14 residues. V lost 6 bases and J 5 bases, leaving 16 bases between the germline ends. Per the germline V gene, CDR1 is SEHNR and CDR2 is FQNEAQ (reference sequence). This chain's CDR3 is CASSSEGSLTEAFF. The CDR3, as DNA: TGTGCCAGCAGTTCGGAGGGGAGTTTGACTGAAGCTTTCTTT.

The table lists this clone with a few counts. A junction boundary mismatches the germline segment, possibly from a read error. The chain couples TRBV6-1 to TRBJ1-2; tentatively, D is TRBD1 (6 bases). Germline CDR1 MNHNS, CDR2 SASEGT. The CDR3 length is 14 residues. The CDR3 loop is CASIEGGRNYGYTF. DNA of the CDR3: TGTGCCAGCATTGAAGGGGGGCGGAACTATGGCTACACCTTC.

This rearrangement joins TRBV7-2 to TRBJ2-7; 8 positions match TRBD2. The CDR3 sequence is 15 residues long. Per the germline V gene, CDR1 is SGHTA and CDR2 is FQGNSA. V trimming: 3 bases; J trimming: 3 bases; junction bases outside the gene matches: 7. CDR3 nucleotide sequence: TGTGCCAGCAGCTTCGGGGCGGGAGGAAACTACGAGCAGTACTTC. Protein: CASSFGAGGNYEQYF.

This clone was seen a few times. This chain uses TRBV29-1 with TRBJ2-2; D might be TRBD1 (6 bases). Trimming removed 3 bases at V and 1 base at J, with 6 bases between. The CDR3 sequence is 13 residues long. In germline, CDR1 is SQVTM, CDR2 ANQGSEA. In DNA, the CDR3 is TGCAGCGTTGACAGGGGGAACACCGGGGAGCTGTTTTTT. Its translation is CSVDRGNTGELFF.

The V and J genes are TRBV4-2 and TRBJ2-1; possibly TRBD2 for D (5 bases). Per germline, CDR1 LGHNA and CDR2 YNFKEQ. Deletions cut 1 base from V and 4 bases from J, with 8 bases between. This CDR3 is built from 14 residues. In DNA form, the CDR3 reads TGTGCCAGCAGCCAAGGCGGGTCGTACAATGAGCAGTTCTTC. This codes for CASSQGGSYNEQFF.

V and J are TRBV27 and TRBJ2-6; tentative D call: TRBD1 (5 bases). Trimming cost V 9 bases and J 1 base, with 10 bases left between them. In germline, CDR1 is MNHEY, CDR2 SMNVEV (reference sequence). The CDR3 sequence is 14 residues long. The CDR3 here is CASGAESGANVLTF. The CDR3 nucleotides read TGTGCCAGTGGGGCGGAATCTGGGGCCAACGTCCTGACTTTC.

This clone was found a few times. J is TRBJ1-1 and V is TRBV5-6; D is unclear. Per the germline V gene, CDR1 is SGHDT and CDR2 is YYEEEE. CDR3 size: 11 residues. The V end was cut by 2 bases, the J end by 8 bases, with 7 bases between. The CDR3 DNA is TGTGCCAGCAGCTTCCAGTCAGAAGCTTTCTTT. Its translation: CASSFQSEAFF. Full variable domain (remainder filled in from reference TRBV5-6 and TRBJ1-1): DAGVTQSPTHLIKTRGQQVTLRCSPKSGHDTVSWYQQALGQGPQFIFQYYEEEERQRGNFPDRFSGHQFPNYSSELNVNALLLGDSALYLCASSFQSEAFFGQGTRLTVV.

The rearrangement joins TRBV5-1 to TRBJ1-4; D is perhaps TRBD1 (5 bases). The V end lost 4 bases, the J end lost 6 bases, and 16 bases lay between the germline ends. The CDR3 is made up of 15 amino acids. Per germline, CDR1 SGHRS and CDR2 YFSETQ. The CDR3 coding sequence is TGCGCCAGCAGCCTAACCGACAGCGTAGATGAAAAACTGTTTTTT. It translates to CASSLTDSVDEKLFF.

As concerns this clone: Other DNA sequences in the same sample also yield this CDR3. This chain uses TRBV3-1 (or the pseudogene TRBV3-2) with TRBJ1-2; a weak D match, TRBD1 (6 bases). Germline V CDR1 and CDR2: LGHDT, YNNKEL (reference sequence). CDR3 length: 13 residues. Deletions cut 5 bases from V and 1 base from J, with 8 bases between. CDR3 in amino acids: CASSRTDNYGYTF. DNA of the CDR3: TGTGCCAGCAGCAGGACAGATAACTATGGCTACACCTTC.

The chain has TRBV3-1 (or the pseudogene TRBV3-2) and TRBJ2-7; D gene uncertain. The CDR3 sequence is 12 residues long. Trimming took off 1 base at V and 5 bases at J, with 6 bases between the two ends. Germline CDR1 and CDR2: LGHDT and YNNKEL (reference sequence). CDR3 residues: CASSQVADEQYF. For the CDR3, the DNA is TGTGCCAGCAGCCAAGTCGCGGACGAGCAGTACTTC.

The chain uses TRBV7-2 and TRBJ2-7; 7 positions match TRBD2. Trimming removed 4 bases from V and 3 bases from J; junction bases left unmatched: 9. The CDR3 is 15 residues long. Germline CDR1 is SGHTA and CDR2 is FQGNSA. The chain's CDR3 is CASSWMGSSGYEQYF. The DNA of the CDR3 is TGTGCCAGCAGCTGGATGGGGTCTAGCGGCTACGAGCAGTACTTC.

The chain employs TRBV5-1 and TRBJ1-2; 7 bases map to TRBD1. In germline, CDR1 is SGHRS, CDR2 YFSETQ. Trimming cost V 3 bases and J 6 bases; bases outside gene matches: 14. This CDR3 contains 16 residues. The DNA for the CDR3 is TGCGCCAGCAGCTCACCACAGGGGTATTCCAGGAATGGCTACACCTTC. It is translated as CASSSPQGYSRNGYTF.

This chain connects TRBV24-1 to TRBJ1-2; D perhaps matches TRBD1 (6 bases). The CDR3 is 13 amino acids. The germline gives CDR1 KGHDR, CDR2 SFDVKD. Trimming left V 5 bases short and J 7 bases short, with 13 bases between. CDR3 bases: TGTGCCACCAGTGGCCAGGGGTTCAGTGGCTACACCTTC. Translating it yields CATSGQGFSGYTF.

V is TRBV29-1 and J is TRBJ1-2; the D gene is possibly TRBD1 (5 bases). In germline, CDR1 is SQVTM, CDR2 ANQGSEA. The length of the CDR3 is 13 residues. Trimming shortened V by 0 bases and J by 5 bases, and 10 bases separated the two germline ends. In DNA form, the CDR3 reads TGCAGCGTTGAAGAAAGGGGTCGGTATGGCTACACCTTC. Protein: CSVEERGRYGYTF.

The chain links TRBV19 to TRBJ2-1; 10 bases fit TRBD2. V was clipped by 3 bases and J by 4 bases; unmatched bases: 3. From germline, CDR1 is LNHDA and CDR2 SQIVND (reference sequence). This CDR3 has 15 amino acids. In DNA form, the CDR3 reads TGTGCCAGTAGTATGTTGACTAGCGGGTACAATGAGCAGTTCTTC. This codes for CASSMLTSGYNEQFF. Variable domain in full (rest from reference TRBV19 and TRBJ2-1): DGGITQSPKYLFRKEGQNVTLSCEQNLNHDAMYWYRQDPGQGLRLIYYSQIVNDFQKGDIAEGYSVSREKKESFPLTVTSAQKNPTAFYLCASSMLTSGYNEQFFGPGTRLTVL.